This T cell receptor (beta chain) was observed in a study of PD-1 blockade in classical Hodgkin lymphoma. The table came from immunoSEQ multiplex PCR; TCRdb's copy has only in-frame clones and leaves some out. The table shows about 22,000 clones, with over 70% occurring only once. The study, taken as a whole, reports: The origin of the repertoire differences remains undefined, with disease activity or prior therapy as possible causes. At baseline, newly diagnosed patients reportedly showed less TCR diversity than healthy donors. Exclusion was applied to patients who started nivolumab under 1 year after ASCT.

Time point described: cycle 4 day 1 (C4D1), after more than 5 weeks of nivolumab. Each patient relapsed following autologous stem cell transplantation, and prior brentuximab vedotin exposure differed. Comment on this clone: Its antigen is unknown.

CDR1 ENHRY and CDR2 SYGVKD come from the germline V gene. V lost 4 bases, J lost 4 bases, and 10 bases lay in between. CDR3 length equals 13 residues. Source: peripheral blood mononuclear cells (PBMCs), taken before the fourth cycle of nivolumab. This sequence originates from a human donor with classical Hodgkin lymphoma. V and J are TRBV10-3 and TRBJ1-1; D remains unclear. The CDR3 DNA follows: TGTGCCATCAGTGGCGGCAGTAGCACTGAAGCTTTCTTT. This codes for CAISGGSSTEAFF.